This TCR beta chain was recovered during a study of T cells in Graves' hyperthyroidism and ophthalmopathy. Authors of the study amplified TCR beta CDR3 regions from RNA transcripts. With the HTBI primer set, the TCR CDR3 went through a first round of RT-PCR. TCRdb recomputed calls from the multiplex PCR reads with MiXCR, one row per CDR3 protein. This table holds about 640,000 distinct CDR3 sequences, just under 45% found once. The V end lost 6 bases, the J end lost 2 bases, and 7 bases lay between the germline ends. The CDR3 spans 12 residues. The germline V gene encodes CDR1 SQVTM and CDR2 ANQGSEA. Investigators excluded patients with uncontrolled infection, other autoimmune disease, pregnancy or lactation. Worth noting for this clonotype: What it recognizes is unknown.

Notes on the study in general: A 13 V-J model separated ophthalmopathy from stable hyperthyroidism. Most clonotypes that expanded in the thyroid above 0.001 also showed up in blood.

This chain joins TRBV29-1 and TRBJ2-2; D unresolved. The TCR sequence derives from an adult man with Graves' disease, either hyperthyroidism or ophthalmopathy (not recorded which). The sequencing input was peripheral blood or thyroid tissue (not recorded which). DNA for the CDR3: TGCAGCGTGCGAAGTAACACCGGGGAGCTGTTTTTT. The encoded protein is CSVRSNTGELFF.